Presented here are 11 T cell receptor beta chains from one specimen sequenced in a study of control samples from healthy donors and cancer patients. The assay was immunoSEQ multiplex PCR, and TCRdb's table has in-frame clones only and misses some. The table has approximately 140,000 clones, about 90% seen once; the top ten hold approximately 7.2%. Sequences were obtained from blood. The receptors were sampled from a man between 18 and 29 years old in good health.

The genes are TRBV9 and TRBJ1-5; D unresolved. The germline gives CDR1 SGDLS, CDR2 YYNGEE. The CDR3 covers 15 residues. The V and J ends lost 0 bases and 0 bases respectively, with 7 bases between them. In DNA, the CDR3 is TGTGCCAGCAGCGTAGGCCCTAATAGCAATCAGCCCCAGCATTTT. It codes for CASSVGPNSNQPQHF.

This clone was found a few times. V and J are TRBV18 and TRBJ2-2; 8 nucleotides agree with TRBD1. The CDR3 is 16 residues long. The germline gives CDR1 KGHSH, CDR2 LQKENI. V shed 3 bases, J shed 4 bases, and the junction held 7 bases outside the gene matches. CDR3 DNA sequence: TGTGCCAGCTCACCCAGGTCAGGGGGCACCACCGGGGAGCTGTTTTTT. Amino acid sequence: CASSPRSGGTTGELFF.

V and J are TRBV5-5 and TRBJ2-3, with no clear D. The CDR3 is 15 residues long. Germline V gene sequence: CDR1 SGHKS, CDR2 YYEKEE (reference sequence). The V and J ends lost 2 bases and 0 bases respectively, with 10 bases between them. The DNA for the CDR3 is TGTGCCAGCAGCTTAGGCGGCCCGAGCACAGATACGCAGTATTTT. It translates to CASSLGGPSTDTQYF.

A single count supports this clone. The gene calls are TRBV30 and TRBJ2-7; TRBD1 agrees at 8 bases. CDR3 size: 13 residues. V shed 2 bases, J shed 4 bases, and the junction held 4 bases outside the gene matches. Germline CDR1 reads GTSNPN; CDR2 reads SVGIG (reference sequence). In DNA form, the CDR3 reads TGTGCCTGGAGTCCGGGACAGGATTACGAGCAGTACTTC. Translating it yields CAWSPGQDYEQYF.

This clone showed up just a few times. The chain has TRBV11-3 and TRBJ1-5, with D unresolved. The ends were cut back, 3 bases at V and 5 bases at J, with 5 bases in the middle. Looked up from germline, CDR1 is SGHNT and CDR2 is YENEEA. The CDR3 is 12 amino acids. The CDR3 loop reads CASSFPYQPQHF. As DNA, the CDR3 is TGTGCCAGCAGCTTTCCTTATCAGCCCCAGCATTTT. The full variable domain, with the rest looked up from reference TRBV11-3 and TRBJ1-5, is EAGVVQSPRYKIIEKKQPVAFWCNPISGHNTLYWYLQNLGQGPELLIRYENEEAVDDSQLPKDRFSAERLKGVDSTLKIQPAELGDSAVYLCASSFPYQPQHFGDGTRLSIL.

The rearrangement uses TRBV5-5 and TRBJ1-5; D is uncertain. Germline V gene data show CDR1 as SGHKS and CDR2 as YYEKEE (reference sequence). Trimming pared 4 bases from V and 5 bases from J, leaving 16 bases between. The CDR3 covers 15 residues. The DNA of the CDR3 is TGTGCCAGCAGCGCCCGCCCGGCTACAGATCAGCCCCAGCATTTT. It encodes CASSARPATDQPQHF. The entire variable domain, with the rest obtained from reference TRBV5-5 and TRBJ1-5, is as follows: DAGVTQSPTHLIKTRGQQVTLRCSPISGHKSVSWYQQVLGQGPQFIFQYYEKEERGRGNFPDRFSARQFPNYSSELNVNALLLGDSALYLCASSARPATDQPQHFGDGTRLSIL.

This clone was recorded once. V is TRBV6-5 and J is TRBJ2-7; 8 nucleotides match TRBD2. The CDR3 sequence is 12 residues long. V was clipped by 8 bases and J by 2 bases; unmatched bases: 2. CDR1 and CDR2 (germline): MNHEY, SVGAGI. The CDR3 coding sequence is TGTGCCAGCGAGCGGGGGACCTACGAGCAGTACTTC. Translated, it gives CASERGTYEQYF.

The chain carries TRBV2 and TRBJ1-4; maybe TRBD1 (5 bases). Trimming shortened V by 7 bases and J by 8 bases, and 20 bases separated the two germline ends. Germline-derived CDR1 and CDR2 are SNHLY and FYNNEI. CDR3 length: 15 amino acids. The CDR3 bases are TGTGCCAGCAACCCGGAGTCAGGGCGGGACGAAAAACTGTTTTTT. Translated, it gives CASNPESGRDEKLFF.

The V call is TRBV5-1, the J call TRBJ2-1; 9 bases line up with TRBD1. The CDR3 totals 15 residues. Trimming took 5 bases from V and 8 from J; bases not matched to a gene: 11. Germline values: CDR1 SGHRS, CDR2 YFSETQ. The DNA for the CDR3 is TGCGCCAGCAGTTCCGGGACAGGGAGTAAAGATGAGCAGTTCTTC. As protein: CASSSGTGSKDEQFF.

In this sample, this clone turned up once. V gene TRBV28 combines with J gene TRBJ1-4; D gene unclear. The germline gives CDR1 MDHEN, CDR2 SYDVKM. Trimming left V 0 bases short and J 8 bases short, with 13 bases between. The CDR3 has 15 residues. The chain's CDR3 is CASSLWAGSGEKLFF. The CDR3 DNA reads TGTGCCAGCAGTTTATGGGCTGGGTCTGGCGAAAAACTGTTTTTT.

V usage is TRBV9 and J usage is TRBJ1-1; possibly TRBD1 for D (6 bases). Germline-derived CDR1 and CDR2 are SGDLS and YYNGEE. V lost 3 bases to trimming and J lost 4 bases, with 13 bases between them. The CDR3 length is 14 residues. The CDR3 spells CASSAQGGGTEAFF. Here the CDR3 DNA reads TGTGCCAGCAGCGCACAGGGTGGGGGCACTGAAGCTTTCTTT.